This T cell receptor (beta chain) was recorded in a study of blood T cell repertoires in COVID-19. Study in general: Italy, Spain and the United States were the sources of the convalescent and acute COVID-19 samples. PBMCs, B-cell-depleted T cells, or T cells were the source of the cDNA or gDNA that made up the material.

Per the study methods: The authors estimated nucleated cell counts from reference gene primer amplification. Data came from immunoSEQ multiplex PCR; TCRdb stores just in-frame clones and leaves some out. V and J calls and clone size come straight from that table; D and trimming were deduced from the DNA. The table has about 120,000 clones, 85% to 90% seen once. Germline values: CDR1 SGHTA, CDR2 FQGNSA. J was trimmed by 7 bases and V by 4 bases; bases with no gene match: 16. The CDR3 contains 17 residues. The sample comprised peripheral blood. The receptor was derived from a human donor with acute or convalescent COVID-19. The donor label of this sample is uncertain. V gene TRBV7-2 combines with J gene TRBJ1-2, with TRBD1 identical over 9 bases. The CDR3 loop is CASSSSPLGQGSSGYTF. The CDR3, as DNA: TGTGCCAGCAGCTCATCCCCCCTGGGACAGGGTTCGAGTGGCTACACCTTC.